One and the same sample provided the 25 T cell receptor beta chains below, sequenced in a study of cytomegalovirus exposure and HLA in healthy donors. TCRdb's table, derived via immunoSEQ multiplex PCR, lists solely in-frame clones and lacks some. The sample yields 70,000 to 80,000 clones, roughly 94% seen once. Material: PBMCs. Source of these receptors: a woman aged 18 to 35 in good health and CMV-seropositive.

J is TRBJ2-7 and V is TRBV9; D might be TRBD2 (5 bases). Trimming pared 0 bases from V and 3 bases from J, leaving 13 bases between. Per the germline V gene, CDR1 is SGDLS and CDR2 is YYNGEE. The CDR3 runs 15 residues. The CDR3 nucleotides read TGTGCCAGCAGCGTAGGGGGTCTAGCAGACTACGAGCAGTACTTC. Protein product: CASSVGGLADYEQYF.

The gene calls are TRBV5-5 and TRBJ2-7; maybe TRBD1 (6 bases). CDR1 SGHKS and CDR2 YYEKEE come from the germline V gene (reference sequence). The CDR3 is 14 residues long. V lost 2 bases, J lost 2 bases, and 11 bases lay in between. CDR3 nucleotide sequence: TGTGCCAGCAGCTTAGTCGGACAGCCCTACGAGCAGTACTTC. Amino acids: CASSLVGQPYEQYF.

The chain uses TRBV28 and TRBJ2-1; 8 bases are a match to TRBD2. Per the germline V gene, CDR1 is MDHEN and CDR2 is SYDVKM. The CDR3 runs 16 residues. Germline trimming cut 7 bases from V and 4 bases from J; bases unmatched to any gene: 12. CDR3 DNA sequence: TGTGCCAGCATCCCAGCGGGGGCCACTACATACAATGAGCAGTTCTTC. It encodes CASIPAGATTYNEQFF.

This chain connects TRBV2 to TRBJ1-2, with 11 bases matching TRBD1. With 8 bases clipped from V and 4 bases from J, the junction kept 3 bases outside the gene matches. Germline V gene lookup returns CDR1 SNHLY and CDR2 FYNNEI. CDR3 length: 13 residues. Written as DNA, the CDR3 is TGTGCCAGCGGGACAGGGGGGTTCTATGGCTACACCTTC. Amino acids: CASGTGGFYGYTF.

The chain has TRBV5-1 and TRBJ2-5; D may be TRBD1 (5 bases). The CDR3 is 15 residues long. V lost 0 bases and J 3 bases, leaving 12 bases between the germline ends. Germline lookup yields CDR1 SGHRS and CDR2 YFSETQ. The CDR3 coding sequence is TGCGCCAGCAGCTTGGCCGGGCTAGGGGAAGAGACCCAGTACTTC. This translates into CASSLAGLGEETQYF.

This chain connects TRBV6-1 to TRBJ2-7; D is unclear. V lost 8 bases and J lost 2, with 13 bases in between. The germline V gene encodes CDR1 MNHNS and CDR2 SASEGT. The CDR3 is made up of 13 amino acids. CDR3 protein: CASLQPSTYEQYF. The DNA of the CDR3 is TGTGCCAGCTTACAGCCATCCACCTACGAGCAGTACTTC.

J is TRBJ1-2 and V is TRBV6-1, with D unclear. The CDR3 sequence is 12 residues long. Germline values: CDR1 MNHNS, CDR2 SASEGT. Trimming removed 4 bases from V and 7 bases from J, with 10 bases in between. CDR3 sequence reads: CASSAAVAGYTF. In DNA, the CDR3 is TGTGCCAGCAGTGCCGCGGTGGCTGGCTACACCTTC.

The rearrangement links TRBV9 to TRBJ2-7; 7 bases map to TRBD1. V gave up 0 bases and J gave up 0 bases; unmatched junction bases: 12. The length of the CDR3 is 18 residues. Germline CDR1 reads SGDLS; CDR2 reads YYNGEE. The CDR3 coding sequence is TGTGCCAGCAGCGTAGCCCCTCATACAGGGGAAAACTCCTACGAGCAGTACTTC. Its translation is CASSVAPHTGENSYEQYF.

V gene TRBV5-6 combines with J gene TRBJ2-7, with D perhaps matching TRBD1 (6 bases). The CDR3 consists of 16 residues. The germline V and J ends were trimmed by 0 bases and 3 bases, with 16 bases remaining between them. In germline, CDR1 is SGHDT, CDR2 YYEEEE. The CDR3 spells CASSLASGTGHYEQYF. CDR3 coding DNA: TGTGCCAGCAGCTTGGCCTCCGGGACGGGACACTACGAGCAGTACTTC.

The chain carries TRBV9 and TRBJ2-1, with 9 bases fitting TRBD1. The ends lost 3 bases at V and 9 bases at J; junction bases unmatched: 10. The germline gives CDR1 SGDLS, CDR2 YYNGEE. This CDR3 contains 15 residues. CDR3: CASSARDRAFSEQFF. Written as DNA, the CDR3 is TGTGCCAGCAGCGCCCGGGACAGGGCTTTCTCTGAGCAGTTCTTC.

The chain employs TRBV4-1 and TRBJ2-1; 11 bases match TRBD2. Trimming cost V 1 base and J 1 base; bases outside gene matches: 6. The CDR3 contains 18 residues. Germline CDR1 is MGHRA and CDR2 is YSYEKL. This chain's CDR3 is CASSQAPSGGRSYNEQFF. The CDR3 DNA follows: TGCGCCAGCAGCCAAGCCCCTAGCGGGGGGCGGTCCTACAATGAGCAGTTCTTC.

The chain is built from TRBV7-3 and TRBJ2-7; D not resolved. There are 12 residues in the CDR3. V dropped 10 bases and J dropped 0 bases, with 10 bases sitting between them. Germline V gene data show CDR1 as SGHTA and CDR2 as FQGTGA. DNA for the CDR3: TGTGCCACCGTGAATAGCTCCTACGAGCAGTACTTC. The encoded protein is CATVNSSYEQYF. The variable domain in full, completed from reference TRBV7-3 and TRBJ2-7, reads GAGVSQTPSNKVTEKGKYVELRCDPISGHTALYWYRQSLGQGPEFLIYFQGTGAADDSGLPNDRFFAVRPEGSVSTLKIQRTERGDSAVYLCATVNSSYEQYFGPGTRLTVT.

The J gene is TRBJ2-7, the V gene TRBV29-1; 7 bases are a match to TRBD2. Germline CDR1 is SQVTM and CDR2 is ANQGSEA. This CDR3 region has 14 residues. Trimming cost V 1 base and J 1 base; bases outside gene matches: 4. In nucleotides, the CDR3 is TGCAGCGTTGAAGTGGGGGGGAATTCCTACGAGCAGTACTTC. It codes for CSVEVGGNSYEQYF.

The chain links TRBV28 to TRBJ2-2, with D perhaps matching TRBD1 (5 bases). The ends were cut back, 7 bases at V and 5 bases at J, with 11 bases in the middle. Germline CDR1 reads MDHEN; CDR2 reads SYDVKM. This CDR3 has 13 amino acids. The CDR3 loop reads CASNVRTTGELFF. DNA for the CDR3: TGTGCCAGCAACGTAAGGACAACCGGGGAGCTGTTTTTT.

About this clone itself: A read error may produce the germline difference seen at one junction end. The V gene is TRBV7-2, the J gene TRBJ2-7; possibly TRBD2 for D (6 bases). Germline lookup yields CDR1 SGHTA and CDR2 FQGNSA. CDR3 size: 14 residues. The CDR3 DNA follows: TGTGCCAGCAGCTTAGGAAGTGGCGGGGCCATAACCAGCTTC. This codes for CASSLGSGGAITSF.

The CDR3 nucleotides are TGCGCCAGCAGCCCACTAGGCCAGCGAGGAGAAGCTTTCTTT. Residues: CASSPLGQRGEAFF. This chain joins TRBV4-3 and TRBJ1-1; no definite D call. Trimming took 4 bases from V and 8 from J, leaving 17 bases between them. The germline CDR1 and CDR2 sequences are LGHNA and YSLEER. This CDR3 spans 14 amino acids.

The J gene is TRBJ2-5, the V gene TRBV4-1; D is perhaps TRBD1 (6 bases). The CDR3 loop spans 22 amino acids. Germline CDR1 MGHRA, CDR2 YSYEKL. V lost 3 bases to trimming and J lost 2 bases, with 34 bases between them. CDR3 sequence reads: CASSQETPLAWGHASEQETQYF. As DNA, the CDR3 is TGCGCCAGCAGCCAGGAAACCCCCCTCGCTTGGGGGCATGCCTCAGAACAAGAGACCCAGTACTTC.

This clone was found once. J is TRBJ2-1 and V is TRBV7-2, with D perhaps matching TRBD2 (5 bases). V gave up 1 base and J gave up 4 bases, with 8 bases separating them. This CDR3 comprises 14 residues. Germline V gene sequence: CDR1 SGHTA, CDR2 FQGNSA. CDR3 loop: CASSLGGSYNEQFF. The CDR3 nucleotides read TGTGCCAGCAGCTTAGGTGGGAGTTACAATGAGCAGTTCTTC.

This chain links TRBV7-2 with TRBJ1-3; the D is unclear. From germline, CDR1 is SGHTA and CDR2 FQGNSA. The CDR3 is made up of 13 amino acids. V lost 4 bases, J lost 0 bases, and 4 bases lay in between. CDR3 nucleotides: TGTGCCAGCAGCTCCTCCTCTGGAAACACCATATATTTT. Encoded protein: CASSSSSGNTIYF.

The rearrangement joins TRBV30 to TRBJ2-2; a weak D match, TRBD2 (5 bases). Germline V gene lookup returns CDR1 GTSNPN and CDR2 SVGIG (reference sequence). V was trimmed by 2 bases and J by 6 bases, leaving 10 bases between them. The CDR3 consists of 13 residues. The CDR3 reads CAWSRGWAGELFF. The CDR3 DNA is TGTGCCTGGAGTCGGGGTTGGGCCGGGGAGCTGTTTTTT.

V is TRBV28 and J is TRBJ2-1; D is undetermined. Trimming left V 2 bases short and J 4 bases short, with 6 bases between. Germline CDR1 and CDR2: MDHEN and SYDVKM. The CDR3 has 13 amino acids. The DNA for the CDR3 is TGTGCCAGCAGTTTAAACGGGTACAATGAGCAGTTCTTC. It yields the protein CASSLNGYNEQFF.

This clone was observed once. The chain uses TRBV15 and TRBJ2-5; tentative D call: TRBD2 (5 bases). Trimming left V 0 bases short and J 3 bases short, with 8 bases between. There are 14 residues in the CDR3. The germline gives CDR1 LNHNV, CDR2 YYDKDF (reference sequence). CDR3 sequence reads: CATSRDIGEETQYF. CDR3 nucleotides: TGTGCCACCAGCAGAGATATCGGGGAAGAGACCCAGTACTTC.

This clone is a singleton in its sample. In DNA, the CDR3 is TGCAGCGCTATTGGACAGAGCACAGATACGCAGTATTTT. It yields the protein CSAIGQSTDTQYF. The chain links TRBV29-1 to TRBJ2-3; TRBD1 is a possible D gene (6 bases). Germline loops: CDR1 SQVTM, CDR2 ANQGSEA. The ends were cut back, 7 bases at V and 0 bases at J, with 11 bases in the middle. The CDR3 is 13 residues long.

The chain joins TRBV6-1 to TRBJ2-7; 7 nucleotides align to TRBD1. The CDR3 sequence is 15 residues long. Per germline, CDR1 MNHNS and CDR2 SASEGT. The V segment lost 3 bases and the J segment 3 bases; nucleotides outside the gene matches: 8. The CDR3 loop reads CASSDFPGQLYEQYF. As DNA, the CDR3 is TGTGCCAGCAGTGATTTTCCGGGACAGCTCTACGAGCAGTACTTC.

J is TRBJ2-1 and V is TRBV19; TRBD2 matches 16 bases. Germline V gene data show CDR1 as LNHDA and CDR2 as SQIVND (reference sequence). The J segment lost 11 bases and the V segment lost 3 bases, leaving 7 bases of the junction unmatched. This CDR3 contains 16 residues. The CDR3 coding sequence is TGTGCCAGTAGTATCCCGGGACTAGCGGGAGGGCCAAAGCAGTTCTTC. It encodes CASSIPGLAGGPKQFF.